Below, 12 T cell receptor beta chains from the same sample are listed, as sequenced in a study of response to subunit inactivated influenza vaccine. Using its own MiXCR run on the RT-PCR reads, TCRdb lists one record per CDR3 protein. The sample yields around 520,000 distinct CDR3 sequences, roughly 12% seen once. The source material was PBMCs from blood, sampled on the day of vaccination. The receptors were gathered from a man between 45 and 60 years old who received an inactivated influenza vaccine.

This clonotype was observed at least ten times. The chain has TRBV7-2 and TRBJ2-1; TRBD2 matches 11 bases. Losses at the gene ends were 1 base for V and 8 bases for J; bases not matched to a gene: 7. Germline lookup yields CDR1 SGHTA and CDR2 FQGNSA. There are 16 residues in the CDR3. This chain's CDR3 is CASSLVTSGVGYEQFF. The CDR3 DNA reads as TGTGCCAGCAGCTTAGTGACTAGCGGGGTGGGGTATGAGCAGTTCTTC.

This clonotype occurred a few times. This CDR3 is CASSQVPGQGIQYF. In DNA form, the CDR3 reads TGTGCCAGCAGCCAAGTTCCGGGACAAGGCATTCAGTACTTC. The chain is built from TRBV4-2 and TRBJ2-4; a weak D match, TRBD1 (6 bases). Trimming shortened V by 1 base and J by 9 bases, and 13 bases separated the two germline ends. Germline values: CDR1 LGHNA, CDR2 YNFKEQ. CDR3 length equals 14 residues.

This clonotype showed up just a few times. The gene calls are TRBV29-1 and TRBJ2-2; 7 bases agree with TRBD1. This CDR3 spans 16 amino acids. The germline gives CDR1 SQVTM, CDR2 ANQGSEA. V dropped 3 bases and J dropped 1; count of bases not matched to a gene: 8. CDR3 protein: CSVEGRHRGNTGELFF. As DNA, the CDR3 is TGCAGCGTTGAGGGCCGGCACAGGGGGAACACCGGGGAGCTGTTTTTT.

This clonotype was seen a few times. The chain combines TRBV15 with TRBJ2-7; possible D gene TRBD1, 6 bases. Germline loops: CDR1 LNHNV, CDR2 YYDKDF (reference sequence). Trimming shortened V by 0 bases and J by 3 bases, and 12 bases separated the two germline ends. The length of the CDR3 is 15 residues. The CDR3 region is CATSREGQLFYEQYF. The CDR3 region has the DNA TGTGCCACCAGCAGAGAAGGACAGTTGTTCTACGAGCAGTACTTC.

The rearrangement joins TRBV14 to TRBJ2-1; 7 bases are shared with TRBD2. The CDR3 is 13 residues long. With V trimmed by 4 bases and J by 7 bases, 4 bases remained unmatched. CDR1 is SGHDN, CDR2 FVKESK, per germline. CDR3 DNA sequence: TGTGCCAGCAGCCGGTGGGGGGGGAATGAGCAGTTCTTC. As protein: CASSRWGGNEQFF.

This clonotype has a handful of counts. The J gene is TRBJ2-1, the V gene TRBV5-5, with D possibly TRBD1 on 6 matching bases. The CDR3 loop spans 15 amino acids. V was cut by 4 bases and J by 0 bases, with 11 bases left in between. Looked up from germline, CDR1 is SGHKS and CDR2 is YYEKEE (reference sequence). CDR3 region: CASSGDMSSYNEQFF. Written as DNA, the CDR3 is TGTGCCAGCAGCGGGGACATGAGCTCCTACAATGAGCAGTTCTTC.

This clonotype was counted a few times. CDR3 sequence reads: CASSKSGTMGAGELFF. CDR3 sequence (DNA): TGTGCCAGCAGCAAATCCGGGACTATGGGGGCCGGGGAGCTGTTTTTT. V gene TRBV7-9 combines with J gene TRBJ2-2; 7 bases fit TRBD2. The CDR3 runs to 16 residues. Losses at the gene ends were 5 bases for V and 6 bases for J; bases not matched to a gene: 12. Germline CDR1 SEHNR, CDR2 FQNEAQ (reference sequence).

The chain has TRBV18 and TRBJ2-7, with TRBD1 as a possible D gene (6 bases). Germline V lookup: CDR1 KGHSH, CDR2 LQKENI. This CDR3 region has 14 residues. V was shortened by 3 bases and J by 0 bases, with 9 bases between the two germline ends. The CDR3 DNA reads TGTGCCAGCTCACCGAGACAGGACTCCTACGAGCAGTACTTC. It specifies CASSPRQDSYEQYF.

This clonotype has a handful of counts. The V call is TRBV30, the J call TRBJ1-4; D is unclear. V shed 3 bases and J shed 7 bases, with 6 bases lying between them. Per germline, CDR1 GTSNPN and CDR2 SVGIG (reference sequence). The CDR3 totals 11 residues. The CDR3 loop is CAWRVGEKLFF. The CDR3 DNA is TGTGCCTGGAGAGTCGGTGAAAAACTGTTTTTT.

The chain employs TRBV4-1 and TRBJ2-5; maybe TRBD1 (5 bases). The germline V and J ends were trimmed by 4 bases and 2 bases, with 17 bases remaining between them. CDR1 and CDR2 from the germline V gene are MGHRA and YSYEKL. The length of the CDR3 is 16 residues. In DNA form, the CDR3 reads TGCGCCAGCAGCCCCAATTACTTTAGACAGCAAGAGACCCAGTACTTC. Amino acids: CASSPNYFRQQETQYF.

The chain recombines TRBV10-3 with TRBJ2-7; TRBD1 might be the D (6 bases). Germline V CDR1 and CDR2: ENHRY, SYGVKD. V dropped 2 bases and J dropped 4 bases, with 18 bases sitting between them. The CDR3 extends over 16 amino acids. In DNA form, the CDR3 reads TGTGCCATCAGTGAGACAGGGATAACTCGGCCATACGAGCAGTACTTC. Its protein is CAISETGITRPYEQYF.

This clonotype was detected a few times. The chain couples TRBV20-1 to TRBJ2-7; TRBD1 aligns across 10 bases. The CDR3 spans 13 residues. Germline V lookup: CDR1 DFQATT, CDR2 SNEGSKA (reference sequence). Trimming at V came to 6 bases and at J to 4 bases, leaving 6 bases not matched to a gene. The CDR3 DNA follows: TGCAGTGCCGCCGGACAGGGGGAATACGAGCAGTACTTC. Translating gives CSAAGQGEYEQYF.